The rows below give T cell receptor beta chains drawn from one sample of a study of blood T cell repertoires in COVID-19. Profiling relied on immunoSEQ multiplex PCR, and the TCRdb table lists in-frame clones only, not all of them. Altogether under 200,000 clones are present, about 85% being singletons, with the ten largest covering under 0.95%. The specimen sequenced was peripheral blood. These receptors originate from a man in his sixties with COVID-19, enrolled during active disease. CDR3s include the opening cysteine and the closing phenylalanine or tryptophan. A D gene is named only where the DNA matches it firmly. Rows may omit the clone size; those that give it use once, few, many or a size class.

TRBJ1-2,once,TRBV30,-,CAWSRPGENGYTF,TGTGCCTGGAGTAGACCAGGGGAGAATGGCTACACCTTC
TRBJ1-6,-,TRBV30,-,CAWSVTLNNSPLHF,TGTGCCTGGAGTGTAACACTAAATAATTCACCCCTCCACTTT
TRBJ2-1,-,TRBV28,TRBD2,CASSKGTSGSFEQFF,TGTGCCAGCAGTAAGGGGACTAGCGGGAGCTTTGAGCAGTTCTTC
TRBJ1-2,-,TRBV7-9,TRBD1,CASSRTGGTSNYGYTF,TGTGCCAGCAGCCGGACAGGGGGGACCTCTAACTATGGCTACACCTTC
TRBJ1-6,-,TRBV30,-,CAWSVSGRSPLHF,TGTGCCTGGAGTGTTTCAGGGCGGTCACCCCTCCACTTT
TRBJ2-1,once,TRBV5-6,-,CASSPSPRSYNEQFF,TGTGCCAGCAGCCCCTCTCCCCGCTCCTACAATGAGCAGTTCTTC
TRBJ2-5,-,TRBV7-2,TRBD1,CASSSGTAQETQYF,TGTGCCAGCAGCTCTGGGACAGCACAAGAGACCCAGTACTTC
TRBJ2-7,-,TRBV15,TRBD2,CATSRDKASGSDEQYF,TGTGCCACCAGCAGAGATAAGGCTAGCGGGAGTGACGAGCAGTACTTC
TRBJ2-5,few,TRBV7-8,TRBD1,CASSLDRQETQYF,TGTGCCAGCAGCCTGGACAGGCAAGAGACCCAGTACTTC
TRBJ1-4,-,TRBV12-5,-,CASGLLLTEGNEKLFF,TGTGCTAGTGGTTTGCTACTGACGGAGGGAAATGAAAAACTGTTTTTT
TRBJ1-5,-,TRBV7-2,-,CASSLDGTNQPQHF,TGTGCCAGCAGCTTAGACGGGACAAATCAGCCCCAGCATTTT
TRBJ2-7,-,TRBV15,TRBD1,CATSRGTGGYEQYF,TGTGCCACCAGCAGGGGGACAGGGGGCTACGAGCAGTACTTC
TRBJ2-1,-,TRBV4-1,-,CASSQDLAPNEQFF,TGCGCCAGCAGCCAAGATTTGGCACCCAATGAGCAGTTCTTC
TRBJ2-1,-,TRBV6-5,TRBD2,CASSPRREALLRRFF,TGTGCCAGCAGCCCACGGCGGGAGGCCCTCCTGCGGAGGTTCTTC
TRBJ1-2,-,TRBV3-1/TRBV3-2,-,CASSQAGIYGYTF,TGTGCCAGCAGCCAGGCAGGGATCTATGGCTACACCTTC
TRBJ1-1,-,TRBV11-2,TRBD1,CASRANRGLNTEAFF,TGTGCCAGCAGGGCTAACAGGGGGCTCAACACTGAAGCTTTCTTT
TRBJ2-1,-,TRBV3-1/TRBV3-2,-,CASSHSRAPSSHEQFF,TGTGCCAGCAGCCACTCGCGGGCGCCTAGCTCCCATGAGCAGTTCTTC
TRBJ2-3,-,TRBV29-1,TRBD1,CSAVDRGRTDTQYF,TGCAGCGCTGTTGACAGGGGCAGGACAGATACGCAGTATTTT
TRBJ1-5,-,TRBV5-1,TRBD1,CASSLTGGNQPQHF,TGCGCCAGCAGCCTGACAGGGGGCAATCAGCCCCAGCATTTT
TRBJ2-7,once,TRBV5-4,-,CASSASGTGLIEQYF,TGTGCCAGCAGCGCCTCCGGGACTGGCTTGATCGAGCAGTACTTC
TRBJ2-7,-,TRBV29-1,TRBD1,CSGTLGTGGYEQYF,TGCAGCGGTACCCTAGGGACAGGGGGCTACGAGCAGTACTTC
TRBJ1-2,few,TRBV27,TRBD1,CASRDTGAGVYGYTF,TGTGCCAGCAGGGATACAGGGGCAGGGGTCTATGGCTACACCTTC
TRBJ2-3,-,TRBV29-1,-,CSGTSTDTQYF,TGCAGCGGGACTAGCACAGATACGCAGTATTTT
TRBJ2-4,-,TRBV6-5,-,CASRSLTKNIQYF,TGTGCCAGCAGGAGCTTAACCAAAAACATTCAGTACTTC
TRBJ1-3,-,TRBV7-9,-,CASSSRGSSGNTIYF,TGTGCCAGCAGCTCACGGGGGAGCTCTGGAAACACCATATATTTT
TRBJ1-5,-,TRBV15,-,CATRREGVDRPQHF,TGTGCCACCAGGAGAGAAGGGGTAGATCGGCCCCAGCATTTT
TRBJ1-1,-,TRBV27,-,CASSLGRVAEAFF,TGTGCCAGCAGTTTAGGCAGGGTTGCTGAAGCTTTCTTT
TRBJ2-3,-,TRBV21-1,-,CASSKVGGGGTDTQYF,TGTGCCAGCAGCAAAGTAGGAGGAGGGGGCACAGATACGCAGTATTTT
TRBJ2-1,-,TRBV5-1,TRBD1,CASSLGQGALNEQFF,TGCGCCAGCAGCTTGGGTCAGGGGGCGCTCAATGAGCAGTTCTTC
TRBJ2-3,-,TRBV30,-,CAWRTGSSTDTQYF,TGTGCCTGGCGCACGGGAAGTAGCACAGATACGCAGTATTTT
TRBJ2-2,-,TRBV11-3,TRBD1,CASSFDDRENGELFF,TGTGCCAGCAGCTTCGACGACAGGGAGAACGGGGAGCTGTTTTTT
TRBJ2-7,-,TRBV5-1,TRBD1,CASSLDEGGGYEQYF,TGCGCCAGCAGCTTGGATGAAGGGGGCGGCTACGAGCAGTACTTC
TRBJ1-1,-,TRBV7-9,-,CASSYRGRDTEAFF,TGTGCCAGCAGCTATCGAGGGCGGGACACTGAAGCTTTCTTT
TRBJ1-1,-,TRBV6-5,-,CASSYRGFEAFF,TGTGCCAGCAGTTACAGGGGGTTCGAAGCTTTCTTT
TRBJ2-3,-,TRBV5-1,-,CASSLVVPGADTQYF,TGCGCCAGCAGCTTAGTAGTCCCGGGGGCAGATACGCAGTATTTT
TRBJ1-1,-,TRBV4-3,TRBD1,CASSPGQGIGTEAFF,TGCGCCAGCAGCCCGGGACAGGGAATAGGGACTGAAGCTTTCTTT
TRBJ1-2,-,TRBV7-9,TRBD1,CASTTGGGYTF,TGTGCCAGCACCACAGGGGGTGGCTACACCTTC
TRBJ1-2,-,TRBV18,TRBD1,CASSPTGQNINYGYTF,TGTGCCAGCTCACCTACGGGACAGAATATTAACTATGGCTACACCTTC
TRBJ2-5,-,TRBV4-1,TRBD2,CASSHGTSGSDLGQYF,TGCGCCAGCAGCCACGGGACTAGCGGGAGCGACCTCGGCCAGTACTTC
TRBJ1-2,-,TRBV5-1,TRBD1,CASRPTGGGNGYTF,TGCGCCAGCAGGCCCACAGGGGGCGGGAATGGCTACACCTTC
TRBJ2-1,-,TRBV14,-,CASSQDGRQAYNEQFF,TGTGCCAGCAGCCAAGATGGAAGACAGGCTTACAATGAGCAGTTCTTC
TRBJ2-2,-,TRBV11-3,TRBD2,CASSTGTTNTGELFF,TGTGCCAGCAGCACCGGGACTACGAACACCGGGGAGCTGTTTTTT
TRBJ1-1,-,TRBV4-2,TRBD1,CASSQDGLRQGGTSEAFF,TGTGCCAGCAGCCAAGATGGGCTCCGACAGGGAGGAACAAGTGAAGCTTTCTTT
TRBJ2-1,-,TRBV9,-,CASSPLRQSRYNEQFF,TGTGCCAGCAGCCCACTCCGTCAATCGCGGTACAATGAGCAGTTCTTC
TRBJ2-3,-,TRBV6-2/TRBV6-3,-,CASSSLTERTDTQYF,TGTGCCAGCAGTTCGCTGACAGAGCGCACAGATACGCAGTATTTT
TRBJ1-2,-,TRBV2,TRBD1,CASSSRDSINYGYTF,TGTGCCAGCAGCTCCCGGGACAGCATTAACTATGGCTACACCTTC
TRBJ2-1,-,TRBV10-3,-,CAISPEDEQFF,TGTGCCATCAGCCCGGAGGATGAGCAGTTCTTC
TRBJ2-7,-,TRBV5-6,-,CASSPKQKLPYEQYF,TGTGCCAGCAGCCCAAAACAGAAACTTCCCTACGAGCAGTACTTC
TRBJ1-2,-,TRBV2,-,CASSEGEAARGYTF,TGTGCCAGCAGTGAGGGAGAGGCAGCTAGAGGCTACACCTTC
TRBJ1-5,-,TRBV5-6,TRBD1,CASSWGQLSNQPQHF,TGTGCCAGCAGCTGGGGACAGCTTAGCAATCAGCCCCAGCATTTT
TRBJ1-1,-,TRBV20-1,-,CSASFSNTEAFF,TGCAGTGCTAGTTTCTCGAACACTGAAGCTTTCTTT
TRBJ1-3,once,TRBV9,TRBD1,CASSWGQGNAGNTIYF,TGTGCCAGCAGCTGGGGACAGGGGAATGCTGGAAACACCATATATTTT
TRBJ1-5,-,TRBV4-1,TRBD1,CASSQGTGDSNQPQHF,TGCGCCAGCAGCCAAGGGACAGGGGATAGCAATCAGCCCCAGCATTTT
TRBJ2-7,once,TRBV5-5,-,CASSFQQSYEQYF,TGTGCCAGCAGCTTTCAACAGTCCTACGAGCAGTACTTC
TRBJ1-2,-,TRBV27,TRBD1,CASSFSRDRIYGYTF,TGTGCCAGCAGTTTTAGCCGGGACAGGATCTATGGCTACACCTTC
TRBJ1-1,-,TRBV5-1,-,CASKLTGTEAFF,TGCGCCAGCAAGCTAACGGGCACTGAAGCTTTCTTT
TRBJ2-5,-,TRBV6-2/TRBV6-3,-,CASSSRPVETQYF,TGTGCCAGCAGTTCCCGTCCGGTTGAGACCCAGTACTTC
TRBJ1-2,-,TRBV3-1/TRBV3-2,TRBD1,CASSPRQGDYGYTF,TGTGCCAGCAGCCCGCGACAGGGCGACTATGGCTACACCTTC
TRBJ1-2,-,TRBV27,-,CASSSPGVYGYTF,TGTGCCAGCAGTTCCCCAGGGGTTTATGGCTACACCTTC